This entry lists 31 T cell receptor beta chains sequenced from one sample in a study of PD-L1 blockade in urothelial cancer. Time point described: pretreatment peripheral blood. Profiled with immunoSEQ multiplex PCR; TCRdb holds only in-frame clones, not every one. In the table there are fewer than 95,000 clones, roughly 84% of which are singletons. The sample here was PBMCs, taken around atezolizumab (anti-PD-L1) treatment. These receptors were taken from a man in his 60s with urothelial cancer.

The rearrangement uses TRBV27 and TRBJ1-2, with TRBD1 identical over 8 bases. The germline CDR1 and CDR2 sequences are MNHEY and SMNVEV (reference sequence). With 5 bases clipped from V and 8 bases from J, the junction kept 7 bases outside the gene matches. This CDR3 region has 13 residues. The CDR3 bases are TGTGCCAGCAGTCCCTCAGGGGGCAGAGGCTACACCTTC. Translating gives CASSPSGGRGYTF.

CDR3 loop: CASSTGLAKQYF. DNA for the CDR3: TGTGCCAGCAGCACGGGACTAGCCAAGCAGTACTTC. The chain recombines TRBV5-6 with TRBJ2-7, with 9 positions matching TRBD2. The CDR3 is 12 residues long. The V segment lost 4 bases and the J segment 8 bases; nucleotides outside the gene matches: 4. From germline, CDR1 is SGHDT and CDR2 YYEEEE.

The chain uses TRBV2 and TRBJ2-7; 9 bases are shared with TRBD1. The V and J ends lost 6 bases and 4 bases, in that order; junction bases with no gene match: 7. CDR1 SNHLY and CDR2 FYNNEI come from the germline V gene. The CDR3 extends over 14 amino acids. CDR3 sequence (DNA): TGTGCCAGCAGCGTCGGGACAGGGAGGTACGAGCAGTACTTC. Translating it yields CASSVGTGRYEQYF. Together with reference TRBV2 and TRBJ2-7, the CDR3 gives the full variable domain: EPEVTQTPSHQVTQMGQEVILRCVPISNHLYFYWYRQILGQKVEFLVSFYNNEISEKSEIFDDQFSVERPDGSNFTLKIRSTKLEDSAMYFCASSVGTGRYEQYFGPGTRLTVT.

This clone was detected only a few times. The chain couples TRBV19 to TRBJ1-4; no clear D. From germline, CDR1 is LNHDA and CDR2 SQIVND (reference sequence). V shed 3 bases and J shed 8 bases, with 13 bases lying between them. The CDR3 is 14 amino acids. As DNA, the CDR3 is TGTGCCAGTAGTATGCATGGACTTGAGGAAAAACTGTTTTTT. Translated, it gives CASSMHGLEEKLFF.

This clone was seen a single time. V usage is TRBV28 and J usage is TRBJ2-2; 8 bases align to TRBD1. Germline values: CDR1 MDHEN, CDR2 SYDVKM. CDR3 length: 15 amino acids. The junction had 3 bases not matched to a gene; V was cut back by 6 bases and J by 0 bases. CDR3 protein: CASSRGQANTGELFF. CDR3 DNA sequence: TGTGCCAGCAGCCGGGGACAGGCGAACACCGGGGAGCTGTTTTTT.

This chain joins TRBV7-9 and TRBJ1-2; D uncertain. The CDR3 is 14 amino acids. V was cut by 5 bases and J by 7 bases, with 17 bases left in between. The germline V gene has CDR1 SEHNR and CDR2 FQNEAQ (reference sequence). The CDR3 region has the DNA TGTGCCAGCAGCCGCCTTCCCTTGTCACTTGGCTACACCTTC. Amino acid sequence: CASSRLPLSLGYTF. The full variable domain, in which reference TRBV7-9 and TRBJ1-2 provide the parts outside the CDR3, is DTGVSQNPRHKITKRGQNVTFRCDPISEHNRLYWYRQTLGQGPEFLTYFQNEAQLEKSRLLSDRFSAERPKGSFSTLEIQRTEQGDSAMYLCASSRLPLSLGYTFGSGTRLTVV.

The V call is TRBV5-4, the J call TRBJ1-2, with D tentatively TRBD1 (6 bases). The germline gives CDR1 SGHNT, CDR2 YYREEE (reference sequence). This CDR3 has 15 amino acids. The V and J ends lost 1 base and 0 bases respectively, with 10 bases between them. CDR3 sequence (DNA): TGTGCCAGCAGCTTGTCAGGGACATCTAACTATGGCTACACCTTC. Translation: CASSLSGTSNYGYTF. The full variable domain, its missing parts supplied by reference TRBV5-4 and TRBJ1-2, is ETGVTQSPTHLIKTRGQQVTLRCSSQSGHNTVSWYQQALGQGPQFIFQYYREEENGRGNFPPRFSGLQFPNYSSELNVNALELDDSALYLCASSLSGTSNYGYTFGSGTRLTVV.

This CDR3 is CASSQGTGTTTDTQYF. In nucleotides, the CDR3 is TGTGCCAGCAGCCAAGGGACAGGGACAACTACAGATACGCAGTATTTT. The chain combines TRBV4-2 with TRBJ2-3; 8 bases match TRBD1. Germline V gene sequence: CDR1 LGHNA, CDR2 YNFKEQ. The V segment lost 1 base and the J segment 3 bases; nucleotides outside the gene matches: 6. The length of the CDR3 is 16 residues.

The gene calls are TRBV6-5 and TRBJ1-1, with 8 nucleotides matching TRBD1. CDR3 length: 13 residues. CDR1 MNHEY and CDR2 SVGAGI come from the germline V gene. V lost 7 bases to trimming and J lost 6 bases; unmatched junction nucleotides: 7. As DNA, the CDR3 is TGTGCCAGCAATACAGGGGGGCGACCTGAAGCTTTCTTT. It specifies CASNTGGRPEAFF.

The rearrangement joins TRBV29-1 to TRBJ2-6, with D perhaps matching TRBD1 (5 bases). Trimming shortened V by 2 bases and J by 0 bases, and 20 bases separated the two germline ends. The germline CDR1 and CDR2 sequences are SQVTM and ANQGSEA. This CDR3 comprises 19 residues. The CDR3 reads CSVETWTPGHPSGANVLTF. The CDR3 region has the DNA TGCAGCGTTGAAACCTGGACCCCCGGACATCCCTCTGGGGCCAACGTCCTGACTTTC. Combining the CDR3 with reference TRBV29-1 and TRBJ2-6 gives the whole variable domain SAVISQKPSRDICQRGTSLTIQCQVDSQVTMMFWYRQQPGQSLTLIATANQGSEATYESGFVIDKFPISRPNLTFSTLTVSNMSPEDSSIYLCSVETWTPGHPSGANVLTFGAGSRLTVL.

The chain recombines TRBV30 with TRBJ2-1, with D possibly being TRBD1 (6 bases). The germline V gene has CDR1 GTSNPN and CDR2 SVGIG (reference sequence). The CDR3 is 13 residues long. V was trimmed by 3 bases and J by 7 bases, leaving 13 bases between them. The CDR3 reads CAWSQGKDNEQFF. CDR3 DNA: TGTGCCTGGAGCCAGGGGAAGGATAATGAGCAGTTCTTC.

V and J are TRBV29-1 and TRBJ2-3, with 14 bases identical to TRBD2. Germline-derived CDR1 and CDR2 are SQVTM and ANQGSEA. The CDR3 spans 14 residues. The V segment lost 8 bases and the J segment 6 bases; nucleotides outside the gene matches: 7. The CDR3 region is CSPRLAGGLDTQYF. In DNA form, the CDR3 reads TGCAGCCCTAGACTAGCGGGAGGGTTGGATACGCAGTATTTT.

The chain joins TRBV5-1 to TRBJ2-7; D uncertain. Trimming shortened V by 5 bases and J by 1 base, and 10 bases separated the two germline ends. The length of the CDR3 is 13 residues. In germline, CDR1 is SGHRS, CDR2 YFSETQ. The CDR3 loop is CASSGITSYEQYF. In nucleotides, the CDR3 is TGCGCCAGCAGTGGTATCACATCCTACGAGCAGTACTTC.

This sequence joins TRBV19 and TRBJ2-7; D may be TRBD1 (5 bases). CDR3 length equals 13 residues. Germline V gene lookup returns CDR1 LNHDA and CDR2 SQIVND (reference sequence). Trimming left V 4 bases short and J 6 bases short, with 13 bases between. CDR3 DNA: TGTGCCAGTAGTAATCGACAGTCCCCCGAGCAGTACTTC. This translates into CASSNRQSPEQYF.

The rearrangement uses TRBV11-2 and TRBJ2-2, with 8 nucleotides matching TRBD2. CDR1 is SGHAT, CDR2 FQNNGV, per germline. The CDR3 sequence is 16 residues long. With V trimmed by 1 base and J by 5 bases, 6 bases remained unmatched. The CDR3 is CASSLVGGGWTGELFF. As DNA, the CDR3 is TGTGCCAGCAGCTTAGTCGGGGGGGGTTGGACCGGGGAGCTGTTTTTT.

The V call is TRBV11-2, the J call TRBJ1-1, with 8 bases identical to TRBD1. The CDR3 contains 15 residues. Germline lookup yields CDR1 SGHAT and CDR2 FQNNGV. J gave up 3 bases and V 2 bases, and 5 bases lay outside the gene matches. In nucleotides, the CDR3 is TGTGCCAGCAGCTTACGGCGACAGGGGCACACTGAAGCTTTCTTT. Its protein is CASSLRRQGHTEAFF.

The CDR3 reads CASSITGFYGYTF. The CDR3 nucleotides read TGTGCCAGTAGTATAACAGGCTTCTATGGCTACACCTTC. The chain recombines TRBV19 with TRBJ1-2; maybe TRBD1 (5 bases). The CDR3 sequence is 13 residues long. The germline gives CDR1 LNHDA, CDR2 SQIVND (reference sequence). V was pared by 2 bases and J by 4 bases, with 8 bases between.

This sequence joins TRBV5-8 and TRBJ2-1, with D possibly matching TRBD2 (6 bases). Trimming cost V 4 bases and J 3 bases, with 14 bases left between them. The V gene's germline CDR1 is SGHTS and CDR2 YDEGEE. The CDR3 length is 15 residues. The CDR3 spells CASSHLGGIYNEQFF. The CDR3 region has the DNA TGTGCCAGCAGCCACCTGGGGGGAATCTACAATGAGCAGTTCTTC.

The chain's CDR3 is CASSLDWAGTGKAFF. In DNA, the CDR3 is TGCGCCAGCAGCTTGGACTGGGCAGGAACCGGGAAAGCTTTCTTT. The V gene is TRBV5-1, the J gene TRBJ1-1; D not resolved. The CDR3 consists of 15 residues. V was cut by 0 bases and J by 9 bases, with 18 bases left in between. Per germline, CDR1 SGHRS and CDR2 YFSETQ. The whole variable domain, remainder taken from reference TRBV5-1 and TRBJ1-1, is KAGVTQTPRYLIKTRGQQVTLSCSPISGHRSVSWYQQTPGQGLQFLFEYFSETQRNKGNFPGRFSGRQFSNSRSEMNVSTLELGDSALYLCASSLDWAGTGKAFFGQGTRLTVV.

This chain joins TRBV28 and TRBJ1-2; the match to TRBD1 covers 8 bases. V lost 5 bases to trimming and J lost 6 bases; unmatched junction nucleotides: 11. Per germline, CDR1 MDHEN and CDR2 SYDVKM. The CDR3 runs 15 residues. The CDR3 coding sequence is TGTGCCAGCAGTCTACCGACAGGGGTTGTGAATGGCTACACCTTC. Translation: CASSLPTGVVNGYTF.

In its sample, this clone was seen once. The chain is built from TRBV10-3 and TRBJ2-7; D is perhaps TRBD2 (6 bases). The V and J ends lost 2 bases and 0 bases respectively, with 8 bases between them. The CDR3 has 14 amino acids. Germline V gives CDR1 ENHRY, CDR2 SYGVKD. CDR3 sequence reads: CAISEASASYEQYF. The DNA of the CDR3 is TGTGCCATCAGTGAGGCTAGCGCCTCCTACGAGCAGTACTTC.

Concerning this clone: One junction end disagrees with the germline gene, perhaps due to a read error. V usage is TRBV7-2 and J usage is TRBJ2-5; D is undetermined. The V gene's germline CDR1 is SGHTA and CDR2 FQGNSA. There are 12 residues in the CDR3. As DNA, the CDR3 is TGTGCCAGCAGCTTACCGTATAGACATCTGGACTTC. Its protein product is CASSLPYRHLDF.

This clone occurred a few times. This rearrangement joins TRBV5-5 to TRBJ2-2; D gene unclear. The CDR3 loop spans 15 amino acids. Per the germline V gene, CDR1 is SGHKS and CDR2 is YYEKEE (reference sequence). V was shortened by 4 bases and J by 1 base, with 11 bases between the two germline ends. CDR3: CASSPFTENTGELFF. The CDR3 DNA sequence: TGTGCCAGCAGCCCATTTACAGAGAACACCGGGGAGCTGTTTTTT. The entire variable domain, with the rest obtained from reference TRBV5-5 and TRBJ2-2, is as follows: DAGVTQSPTHLIKTRGQQVTLRCSPISGHKSVSWYQQVLGQGPQFIFQYYEKEERGRGNFPDRFSARQFPNYSSELNVNALLLGDSALYLCASSPFTENTGELFFGEGSRLTVL.

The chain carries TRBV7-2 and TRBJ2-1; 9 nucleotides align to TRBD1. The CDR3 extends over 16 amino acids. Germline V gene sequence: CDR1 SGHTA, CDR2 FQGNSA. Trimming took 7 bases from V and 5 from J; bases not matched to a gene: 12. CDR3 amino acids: CASIPRRDRANNEQFF. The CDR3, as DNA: TGTGCCAGCATCCCCCGACGGGACAGGGCTAACAATGAGCAGTTCTTC.

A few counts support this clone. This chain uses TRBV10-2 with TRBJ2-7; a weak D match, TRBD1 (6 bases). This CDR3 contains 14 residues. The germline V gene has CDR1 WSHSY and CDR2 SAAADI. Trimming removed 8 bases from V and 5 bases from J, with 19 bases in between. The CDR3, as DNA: TGCGCCAGCTCCCCTAAGGGGGTATCTGACGAGCAGTACTTC. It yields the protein CASSPKGVSDEQYF.

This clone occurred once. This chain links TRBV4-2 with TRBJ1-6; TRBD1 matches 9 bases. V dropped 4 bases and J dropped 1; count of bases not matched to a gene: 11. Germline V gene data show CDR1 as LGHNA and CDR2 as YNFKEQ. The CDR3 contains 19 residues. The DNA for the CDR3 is TGTGCCAGCAGCCCCCCCCTGGGACAGGGTATTTCCTATAATTCACCCCTCCACTTT. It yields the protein CASSPPLGQGISYNSPLHF.

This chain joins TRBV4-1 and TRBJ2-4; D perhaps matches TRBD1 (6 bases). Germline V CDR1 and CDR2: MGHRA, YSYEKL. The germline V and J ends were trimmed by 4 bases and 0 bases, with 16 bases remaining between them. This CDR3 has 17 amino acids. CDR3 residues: CASSRTAGELAKNIQYF. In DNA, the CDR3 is TGCGCCAGCAGCCGGACAGCAGGAGAATTAGCCAAAAACATTCAGTACTTC.

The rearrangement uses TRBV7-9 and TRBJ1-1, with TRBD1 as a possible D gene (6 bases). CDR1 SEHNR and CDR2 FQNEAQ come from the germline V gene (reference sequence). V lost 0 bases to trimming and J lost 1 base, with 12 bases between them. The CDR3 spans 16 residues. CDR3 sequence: CASSLAPGTKNTEAFF. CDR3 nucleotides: TGTGCCAGCAGCTTAGCTCCCGGGACAAAGAACACTGAAGCTTTCTTT.

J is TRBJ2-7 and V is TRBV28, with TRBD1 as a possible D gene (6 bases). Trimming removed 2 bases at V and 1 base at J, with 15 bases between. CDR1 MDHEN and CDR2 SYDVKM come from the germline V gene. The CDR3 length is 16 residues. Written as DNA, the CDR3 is TGTGCCAGCAGTTTACATAGTAGGACAGTATCCTACGAGCAGTACTTC. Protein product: CASSLHSRTVSYEQYF.

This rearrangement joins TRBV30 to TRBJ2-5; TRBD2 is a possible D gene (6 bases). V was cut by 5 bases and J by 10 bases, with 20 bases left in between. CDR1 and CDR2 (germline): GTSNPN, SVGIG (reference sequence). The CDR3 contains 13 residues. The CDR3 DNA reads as TGTGCCTGGGCGGCGGCCAGCTCGGGGGTCCAGTACTTC. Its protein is CAWAAASSGVQYF.

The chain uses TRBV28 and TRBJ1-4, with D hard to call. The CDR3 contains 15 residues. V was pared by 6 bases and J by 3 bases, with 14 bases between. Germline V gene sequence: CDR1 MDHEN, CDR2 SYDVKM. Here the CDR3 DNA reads TGTGCCAGCAGCTCCGGTGCCCTGTCTAATGAAAAACTGTTTTTT. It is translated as CASSSGALSNEKLFF.